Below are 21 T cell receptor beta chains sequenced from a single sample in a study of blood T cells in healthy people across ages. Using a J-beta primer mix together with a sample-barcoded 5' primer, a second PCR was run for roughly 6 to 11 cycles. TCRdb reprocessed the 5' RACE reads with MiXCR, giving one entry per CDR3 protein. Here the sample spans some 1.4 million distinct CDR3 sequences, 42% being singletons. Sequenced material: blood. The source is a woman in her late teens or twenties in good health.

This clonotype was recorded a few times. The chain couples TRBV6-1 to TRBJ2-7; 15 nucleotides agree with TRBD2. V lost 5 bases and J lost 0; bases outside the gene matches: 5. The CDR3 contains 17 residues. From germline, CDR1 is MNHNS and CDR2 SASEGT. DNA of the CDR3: TGTGCCAGCAGTCCCGGGACTAGCGGGAGGAACTCCTACGAGCAGTACTTC. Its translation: CASSPGTSGRNSYEQYF.

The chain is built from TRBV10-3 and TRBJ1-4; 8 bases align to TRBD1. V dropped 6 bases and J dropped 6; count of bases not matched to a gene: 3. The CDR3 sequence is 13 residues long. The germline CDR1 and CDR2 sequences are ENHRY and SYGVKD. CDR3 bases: TGTGCCATCAGACAACAGGGGGATGAAAAACTGTTTTTT. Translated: CAIRQQGDEKLFF.

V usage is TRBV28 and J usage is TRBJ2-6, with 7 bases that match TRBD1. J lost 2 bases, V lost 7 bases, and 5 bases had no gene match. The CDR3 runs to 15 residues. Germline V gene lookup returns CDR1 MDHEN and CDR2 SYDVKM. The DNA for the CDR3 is TGTGCCAGCACCACAACAGGGGCTGGGGCCAACGTCCTGACTTTC. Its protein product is CASTTTGAGANVLTF.

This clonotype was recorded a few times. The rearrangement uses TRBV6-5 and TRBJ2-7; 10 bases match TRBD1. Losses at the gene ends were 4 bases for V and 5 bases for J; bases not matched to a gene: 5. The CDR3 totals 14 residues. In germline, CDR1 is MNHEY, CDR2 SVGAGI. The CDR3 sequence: CASSFGQGVHEQYF. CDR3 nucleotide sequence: TGTGCCAGCAGTTTCGGACAGGGGGTCCACGAGCAGTACTTC.

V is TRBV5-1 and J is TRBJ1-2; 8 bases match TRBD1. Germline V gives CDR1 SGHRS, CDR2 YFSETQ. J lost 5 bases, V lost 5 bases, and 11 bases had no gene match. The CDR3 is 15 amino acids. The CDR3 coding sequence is TGCGCCAGCAGAAACCGGGACAGGAGTCTATATGGCTACACCTTC. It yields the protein CASRNRDRSLYGYTF.

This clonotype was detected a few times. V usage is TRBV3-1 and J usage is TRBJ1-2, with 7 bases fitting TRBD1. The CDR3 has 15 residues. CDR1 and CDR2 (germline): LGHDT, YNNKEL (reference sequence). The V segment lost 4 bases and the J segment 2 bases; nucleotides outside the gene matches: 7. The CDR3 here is CASSRTGQENYGYTF. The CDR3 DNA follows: TGTGCCAGCAGCCGTACCGGACAGGAGAACTATGGCTACACCTTC.

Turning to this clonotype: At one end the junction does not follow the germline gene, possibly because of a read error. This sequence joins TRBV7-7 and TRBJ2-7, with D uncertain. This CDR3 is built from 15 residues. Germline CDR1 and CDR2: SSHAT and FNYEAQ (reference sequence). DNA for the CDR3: TGTGCTAGCAGCTTAAGCCCCACTAAAGAGTACGAGCAGTACTTC. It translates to CASSLSPTKEYEQYF.

In DNA form, the CDR3 reads TGTGCCAGCAGCTTCGACACAGGCTCCTACAATGAGCAGTTCTTC. It is translated as CASSFDTGSYNEQFF. This rearrangement joins TRBV7-9 to TRBJ2-1, with D perhaps TRBD1 (5 bases). CDR3 length: 15 residues. Germline V gene sequence: CDR1 SEHNR, CDR2 FQNEAQ (reference sequence). Trimming stripped 3 bases from V and 0 bases from J, with 9 bases between. Full variable domain (remainder filled in from reference TRBV7-9 and TRBJ2-1): DTGVSQNPRHKITKRGQNVTFRCDPISEHNRLYWYRQTLGQGPEFLTYFQNEAQLEKSRLLSDRFSAERPKGSFSTLEIQRTEQGDSAMYLCASSFDTGSYNEQFFGPGTRLTVL.

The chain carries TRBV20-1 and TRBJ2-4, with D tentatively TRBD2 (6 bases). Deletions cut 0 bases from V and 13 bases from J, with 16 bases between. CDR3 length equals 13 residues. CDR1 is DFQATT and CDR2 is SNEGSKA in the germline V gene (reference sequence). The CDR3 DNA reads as TGCAGTGCTAGAGATCCTTTCGGGAGTGAGCAGTACTTC. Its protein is CSARDPFGSEQYF.

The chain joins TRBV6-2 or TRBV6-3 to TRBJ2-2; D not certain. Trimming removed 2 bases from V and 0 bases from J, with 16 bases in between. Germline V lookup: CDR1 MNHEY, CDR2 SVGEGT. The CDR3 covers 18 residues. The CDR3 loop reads CASSYALDGEANTGELFF. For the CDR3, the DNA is TGTGCCAGCAGTTACGCACTGGACGGCGAAGCGAACACCGGGGAGCTGTTTTTT.

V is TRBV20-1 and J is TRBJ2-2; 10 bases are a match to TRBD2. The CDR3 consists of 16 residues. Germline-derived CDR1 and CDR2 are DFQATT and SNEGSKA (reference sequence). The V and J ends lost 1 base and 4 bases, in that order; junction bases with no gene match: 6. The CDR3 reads CSARGASGGFTGELFF. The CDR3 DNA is TGCAGTGCTAGAGGGGCTAGCGGGGGTTTCACCGGGGAGCTGTTTTTT.

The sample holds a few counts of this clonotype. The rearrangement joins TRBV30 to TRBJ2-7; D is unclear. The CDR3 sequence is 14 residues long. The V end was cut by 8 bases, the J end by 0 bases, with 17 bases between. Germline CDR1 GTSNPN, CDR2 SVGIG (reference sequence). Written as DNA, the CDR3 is TGTGCCGGTCATACAGCTACTGCCTCCTACGAGCAGTACTTC. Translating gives CAGHTATASYEQYF.

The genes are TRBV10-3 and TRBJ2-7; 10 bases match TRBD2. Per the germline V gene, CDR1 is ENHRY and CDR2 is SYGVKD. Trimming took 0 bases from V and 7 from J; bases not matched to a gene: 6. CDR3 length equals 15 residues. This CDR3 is CAISESSGGGDEQYF. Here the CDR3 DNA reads TGTGCCATCAGTGAGTCCAGCGGGGGGGGCGATGAGCAGTACTTC.

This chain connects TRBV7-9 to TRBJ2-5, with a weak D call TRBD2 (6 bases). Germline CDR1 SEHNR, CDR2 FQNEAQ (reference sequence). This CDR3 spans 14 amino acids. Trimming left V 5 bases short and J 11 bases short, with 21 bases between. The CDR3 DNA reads TGTGCCAGCAGCCCTAGCGCGTCCGGTAATGAGCAGTACTTC. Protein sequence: CASSPSASGNEQYF.

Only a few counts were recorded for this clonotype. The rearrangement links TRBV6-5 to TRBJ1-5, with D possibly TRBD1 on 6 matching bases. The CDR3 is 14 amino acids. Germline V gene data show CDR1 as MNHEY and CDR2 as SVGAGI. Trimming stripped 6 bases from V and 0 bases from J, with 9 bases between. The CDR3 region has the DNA TGTGCCAGCAGCGGGACATCTAGCAATCAGCCCCAGCATTTT. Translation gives CASSGTSSNQPQHF.

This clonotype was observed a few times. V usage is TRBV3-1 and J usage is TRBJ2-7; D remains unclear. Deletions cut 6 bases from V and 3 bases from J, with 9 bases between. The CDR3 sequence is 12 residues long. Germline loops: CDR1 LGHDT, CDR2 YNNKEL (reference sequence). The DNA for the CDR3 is TGTGCCAGCAGACGGGCAGGCTACGAGCAGTACTTC. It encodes CASRRAGYEQYF.

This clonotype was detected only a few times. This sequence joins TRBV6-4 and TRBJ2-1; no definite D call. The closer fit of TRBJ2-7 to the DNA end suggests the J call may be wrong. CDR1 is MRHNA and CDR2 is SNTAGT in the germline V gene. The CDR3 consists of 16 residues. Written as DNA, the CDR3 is TGTGCCAGCAGTGACTCCTACTGGAGCTCCTACAATGAGCAGTACTTC. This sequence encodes CASSDSYWSSYNEQYF.

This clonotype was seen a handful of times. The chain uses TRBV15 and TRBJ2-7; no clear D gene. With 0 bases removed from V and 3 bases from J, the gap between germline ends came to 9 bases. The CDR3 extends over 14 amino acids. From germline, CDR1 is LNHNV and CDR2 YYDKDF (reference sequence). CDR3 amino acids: CATSRDRRIYEQYF. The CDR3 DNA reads TGTGCCACCAGCAGAGATAGACGGATCTACGAGCAGTACTTC.

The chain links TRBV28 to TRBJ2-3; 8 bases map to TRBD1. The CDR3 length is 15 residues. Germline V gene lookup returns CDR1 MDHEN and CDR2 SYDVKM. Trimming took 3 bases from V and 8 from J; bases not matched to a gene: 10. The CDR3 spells CASSFPALDRVTQYF. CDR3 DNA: TGTGCCAGCAGTTTCCCGGCCTTGGACAGGGTTACGCAGTATTTT.

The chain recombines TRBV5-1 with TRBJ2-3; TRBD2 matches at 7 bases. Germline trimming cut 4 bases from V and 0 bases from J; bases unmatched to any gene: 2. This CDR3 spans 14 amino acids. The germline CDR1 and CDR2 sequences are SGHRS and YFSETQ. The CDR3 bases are TGCGCCAGCAGCACTAGCGCTAGCACAGATACGCAGTATTTT. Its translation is CASSTSASTDTQYF. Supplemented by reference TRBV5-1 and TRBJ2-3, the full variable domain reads KAGVTQTPRYLIKTRGQQVTLSCSPISGHRSVSWYQQTPGQGLQFLFEYFSETQRNKGNFPGRFSGRQFSNSRSEMNVSTLELGDSALYLCASSTSASTDTQYFGPGTRLTVL.

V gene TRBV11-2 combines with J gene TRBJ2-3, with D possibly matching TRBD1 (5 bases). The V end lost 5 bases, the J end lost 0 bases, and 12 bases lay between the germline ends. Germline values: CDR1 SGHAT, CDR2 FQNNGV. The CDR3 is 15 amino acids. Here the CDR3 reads CASSRTPPSTDTQYF. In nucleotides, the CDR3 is TGTGCCAGCAGCCGGACACCTCCTAGCACAGATACGCAGTATTTT. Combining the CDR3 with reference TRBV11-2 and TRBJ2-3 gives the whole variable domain EAGVAQSPRYKIIEKRQSVAFWCNPISGHATLYWYQQILGQGPKLLIQFQNNGVVDDSQLPKDRFSAERLKGVDSTLKIQPAKLEDSAVYLCASSRTPPSTDTQYFGPGTRLTVL.